This T cell receptor beta chain was sequenced during a study of T cell changes during pregnancy in multiple sclerosis. Method: immunoSEQ multiplex PCR; TCRdb's copy keeps in-frame clones and lacks some. Here the sample spans over 90,000 clones, about 93% being singletons. This CDR3 has 16 residues. In germline, CDR1 is GTSNPN, CDR2 SVGIG (reference sequence). Trimming took 0 bases from V and 6 from J; bases not matched to a gene: 8. The receptor's source is a female donor with multiple sclerosis, enrolled in a pregnancy study. This sample comprised peripheral blood, obtained after pregnancy. V is TRBV30 and J is TRBJ1-4, with 9 bases fitting TRBD1. The CDR3 sequence is CAWSVQQGAIYEKLFF. The CDR3 DNA follows: TGTGCCTGGAGTGTACAACAGGGGGCGATTTATGAAAAACTGTTTTTT.